The rows below give T cell receptor beta chains drawn from one sample of a study of T-cell reconstitution after alpha-beta-depleted transplantation in children. TCRdb fed the PCR reads into MiXCR, producing one record per CDR3 protein. This table holds fewer than 250,000 distinct CDR3 sequences, approximately 17% found once. Specimen: PBMCs, mostly from graft donor cells, collected 360 days after TCRalphabeta/CD19-depleted stem cell transplant. The receptors originated from a male patient under 10 years old who had a stem cell transplant for acute lymphoblastic leukemia, so the T cells may come from the graft donor. The CDR3 runs from the conserved cysteine through the conserved F or W. The D gene is left open where the match is weak. The size field is filled for only some rows; it gives once, few, many or a size class.

CDR3aa,CDR3nt,j_gene,abundance,len,v_gene,d_gene
CASGRGETQYF,TGTGCCAGCGGTAGAGGGGAGACCCAGTACTTC,TRBJ2-5,.,11,TRBV7-9,.
CASSQDGTSGAKTQYF,TGTGCCAGCAGCCAAGACGGGACTAGCGGGGCGAAGACCCAGTACTTC,TRBJ2-5,few,16,TRBV4-2,TRBD2
CAINSRGEFNNEQFF,TGTGCCATCAACAGTCGAGGGGAATTCAACAATGAGCAGTTCTTC,TRBJ2-1,.,15,TRBV10-3,.
CASSFRPSEQYF,TGTGCCAGCAGTTTTAGGCCCTCCGAGCAGTACTTC,TRBJ2-7,.,12,TRBV12-3/TRBV12-4,.
CASSSDLFPGTGYYRRTEAFF,TGTGCCAGCAGTTCCGACCTATTTCCCGGGACAGGGTATTATAGGAGGACTGAAGCTTTCTTT,TRBJ1-1,.,21,TRBV12-3/TRBV12-4,TRBD1
CASSLSLAPSYEQYF,TGCGCCAGCAGCTTGTCACTAGCCCCATCCTACGAGCAGTACTTC,TRBJ2-7,.,15,TRBV5-1,.
CAIREEYDTEAFF,TGTGCCATCCGGGAGGAGTACGACACTGAAGCTTTCTTT,TRBJ1-1,.,13,TRBV10-3,.
CASSVRGTRGTGELFF,TGTGCCAGCAGTGTTCGAGGGACCCGAGGGACCGGGGAGCTGTTTTTT,TRBJ2-2,few,16,TRBV2,.
CASSELGRSFF,TGCGCCAGCAGTGAGTTGGGCAGGTCTTTCTTT,TRBJ1-1,once,11,TRBV10-2,.
CASSPALAGGDTDTQYF,TGCGCCAGCAGCCCGGCCCTAGCGGGGGGCGACACAGATACGCAGTATTTT,TRBJ2-3,.,17,TRBV5-1,TRBD2
CASSPGQGPNYGYTF,TGTGCCAGCTCACCTGGACAGGGACCTAACTATGGCTACACCTTC,TRBJ1-2,.,15,TRBV18,TRBD1
CASSYSPGLRTDTQYF,TGTGCCAGCAGTTACTCTCCGGGACTCCGCACAGATACGCAGTATTTT,TRBJ2-3,.,16,TRBV6-2/TRBV6-3,.
CASSPGQGISNQPQHF,TGTGCCAGCAGTCCCGGACAGGGGATCAGCAATCAGCCCCAGCATTTT,TRBJ1-5,.,16,TRBV12-3/TRBV12-4,TRBD1
CSAELETQYF,TGCAGTGCCGAATTAGAGACCCAGTACTTC,TRBJ2-5,few,10,TRBV20-1,.
CASSLGRDGYTF,TGCGCCAGCAGCTTGGGCAGAGATGGCTACACCTTC,TRBJ1-2,.,12,TRBV5-1,.
CASSVGRTGVQETQYF,TGTGCCAGCAGCGTAGGGCGGACAGGGGTTCAAGAGACCCAGTACTTC,TRBJ2-5,few,16,TRBV9,TRBD1
CASSLEGGSNEQFF,TGTGCCAGCAGCTTAGAGGGCGGGAGCAATGAGCAGTTCTTC,TRBJ2-1,.,14,TRBV11-2,TRBD2
CASSPFQNQPQHF,TGTGCCAGCAGTCCCTTCCAGAATCAGCCCCAGCATTTT,TRBJ1-5,.,13,TRBV12-3/TRBV12-4,.
CASSSRQGPLTGELFF,TGCGCCAGCAGCTCGCGACAGGGTCCTTTAACCGGGGAGCTGTTTTTT,TRBJ2-2,.,16,TRBV5-1,TRBD1
CASSPVQGVSNTEAFF,TGTGCCAGCTCACCGGTACAGGGGGTCTCGAACACTGAAGCTTTCTTT,TRBJ1-1,.,16,TRBV18,TRBD1
CASSLSSWTEAFF,TGTGCCAGCAGTTTATCCAGTTGGACTGAAGCTTTCTTT,TRBJ1-1,.,13,TRBV27,.
CASSFLGGNTIYF,TGTGCCAGCAGTTTTTTGGGAGGAAACACCATATATTTT,TRBJ1-3,many,13,TRBV12-3/TRBV12-4,.
CASSHRGTMTGELFF,TGCGCCAGCAGTCACCGGGGCACCATGACCGGGGAGCTGTTTTTT,TRBJ2-2,.,15,TRBV10-2,.
CSARRDTHSNQPQHF,TGCAGTGCCAGACGGGACACACATAGCAATCAGCCCCAGCATTTT,TRBJ1-5,few,15,TRBV20-1,.
CASRPAGSVSDTQYF,TGTGCCAGCAGACCGGCGGGGTCGGTTTCAGATACGCAGTATTTT,TRBJ2-3,.,15,TRBV2,.
CATSRAPQRQGCVSTDTQYF,TGTGCCACCAGCAGAGCCCCCCAGAGACAGGGCTGTGTCAGCACAGATACGCAGTATTTT,TRBJ2-3,.,20,TRBV15,TRBD1
CASSYGTGNNEQFF,TGTGCCAGCAGCTACGGCACAGGGAACAATGAGCAGTTCTTC,TRBJ2-1,.,14,TRBV3-1,.
CATRVGGKTSGGSREQYF,TGCGCCACCCGGGTAGGGGGTAAGACTAGCGGGGGGTCTCGCGAGCAGTACTTC,TRBJ2-7,.,18,TRBV4-1,TRBD2
CASSGEGIANYGYTF,TGTGCCAGCAGTGGGGAAGGGATAGCTAACTATGGCTACACCTTC,TRBJ1-2,few,15,TRBV12-3/TRBV12-4,.
CASSRTGGYETQYF,TGCGCCAGCAGCCGAACAGGGGGCTATGAGACCCAGTACTTC,TRBJ2-5,few,14,TRBV5-1,TRBD1
CAVGTGGANVLTF,TGTGCCGTTGGGACGGGTGGGGCCAACGTCCTGACTTTC,TRBJ2-6,few,13,TRBV6-1,.
CASSLARGNQPQHF,TGTGCCAGCAGCTTGGCGAGGGGGAATCAGCCCCAGCATTTT,TRBJ1-5,.,14,TRBV5-5,.
CASSQNLGQNSYGYTF,TGTGCCAGCAGCCAAAACTTGGGACAGAATTCCTATGGCTACACCTTC,TRBJ1-2,once,16,TRBV14,TRBD1
CASSLDNYGYTF,TGTGCCAGCAGCTTGGACAACTATGGCTACACCTTC,TRBJ1-2,medium-sized,12,TRBV5-5,.